What follows describes a single TCR beta chain. Its antigen is still unknown. This sample is drawn from a study of response to subunit inactivated influenza vaccine. Whole-study results and caveats: Each seasonal influenza vaccination, the authors suggested, recruits few new T cells.

The CDR3 is 15 amino acids. V was pared by 6 bases and J by 0 bases, with 15 bases between. TCRdb reanalysed the RT-PCR reads using MiXCR and keeps one entry per CDR3 protein. The sample holds about 500,000 distinct CDR3 sequences, 15% to 20% seen once. Specimen: CD4+ T cells sorted from PBMCs, collected less than 25 months after vaccination. The chain joins TRBV12-3 or TRBV12-4 to TRBJ2-7, with D possibly being TRBD1 (5 bases). This receptor was taken from a man aged 50-75 years who received an inactivated influenza vaccine. This chain's CDR3 is CASSLGAQSSYEQYF. DNA for the CDR3: TGTGCCAGCAGCCTAGGGGCCCAGAGCTCCTACGAGCAGTACTTC.